This TCR beta chain is from a study of T cells after yellow fever vaccination. Study background: Those fractions that held only low numbers of cells were prepared using the SMART-Seq v4 Ultra Low Input RNA kit. General study points: Reappearance after the booster was observed for most primary-vaccination clones (about 96% CD4, over 70% CD8).

The CDR3 has 14 residues. V lost 0 bases and J lost 6, with 11 bases in between. Germline V lookup: CDR1 SEHNR, CDR2 FQNEAQ (reference sequence). For this clonotype: Its antigen is currently unknown.

TCRdb redid the calling of the 5' RACE reads with MiXCR, one entry per CDR3 protein. The sample lists some 350,000 distinct CDR3 sequences, about 4% seen once, with 20% to 25% in the top ten. This rearrangement joins TRBV7-9 to TRBJ1-2; the D gene is possibly TRBD1 (5 bases). The sample consisted of PBMCs, taken 5 days after the yellow fever booster vaccination. This receptor was identified in a man aged 18 to 35 who received the YFV17D yellow fever vaccine. The CDR3 nucleotides are TGTGCCAGCAGCTTAGCGGGGGGGTACCATGGCTACACCTTC. It specifies CASSLAGGYHGYTF.